Listed here are 30 T cell receptor beta chains from one sample, sequenced in a study of blood T cells in healthy people across ages. The use of a sample-barcoded 5' primer and a J-beta primer mix characterized a second PCR of roughly 6 to 11 cycles. TCRdb reprocessed the 5' RACE reads via MiXCR and lists one record per CDR3 protein. Of roughly 1.6 million distinct CDR3 sequences in the sample, about 31% were seen once. The sample was blood. These receptor sequences come from a woman between 25 and 40 years old in good health.

This clonotype has only a few counts. The CDR3: CSARDQTGRWEKTQYF. The CDR3 bases are TGCAGTGCTAGAGATCAAACAGGCAGATGGGAAAAGACCCAGTACTTC. The rearrangement uses TRBV20-1 and TRBJ2-5, with D possibly being TRBD1 (5 bases). This CDR3 is 16 amino acids long. V shed 0 bases and J shed 6 bases, with 20 bases lying between them. From germline, CDR1 is DFQATT and CDR2 SNEGSKA (reference sequence).

The rearrangement joins TRBV7-9 to TRBJ1-1, with 8 bases lining up with TRBD1. The CDR3 extends over 16 amino acids. Trimming took 5 bases from V and 1 from J; bases not matched to a gene: 9. The germline V gene encodes CDR1 SEHNR and CDR2 FQNEAQ (reference sequence). CDR3: CASSPSPGTGNTEAFF. As DNA, the CDR3 is TGTGCCAGCAGCCCTAGTCCCGGGACAGGGAACACTGAAGCTTTCTTT.

The CDR3 protein is CASSQDMGIIGTEQYF. The CDR3 DNA follows: TGTGCCAGCAGCCAAGATATGGGGATCATTGGCACCGAGCAGTACTTC. The V and J genes are TRBV3-1 and TRBJ2-4, with D uncertain. Near its end, the DNA agrees better with TRBJ2-7, so the J call may be wrong. The germline CDR1 and CDR2 sequences are LGHDT and YNNKEL (reference sequence). This CDR3 region has 16 residues.

The chain uses TRBV2 and TRBJ1-1; 7 bases match TRBD1. V lost 3 bases, J lost 1 base, and 2 bases stayed unmatched. CDR3 length: 14 amino acids. The V gene's germline CDR1 is SNHLY and CDR2 FYNNEI. The CDR3 here is CASSEDRWNTEAFF. The CDR3 DNA follows: TGTGCCAGCAGTGAGGACAGGTGGAACACTGAAGCTTTCTTT.

This clonotype has just one count. The rearrangement joins TRBV9 to TRBJ2-3, with 7 positions matching TRBD2. V was pared by 1 base and J by 0 bases, with 2 bases of the junction left unmatched. This CDR3 has 15 residues. Germline values: CDR1 SGDLS, CDR2 YYNGEE. This CDR3 reads CASSVQTSSTDTQYF. CDR3 nucleotide sequence: TGTGCCAGCAGCGTACAGACTAGCAGCACAGATACGCAGTATTTT.

This clonotype was seen repeatedly, ten times or more. The chain couples TRBV12-3 or TRBV12-4 to TRBJ2-6, with D hard to call. The CDR3 runs 14 residues. V was shortened by 5 bases and J by 4 bases, with 9 bases between the two germline ends. This CDR3 reads CASSPPLGANVLTF. DNA of the CDR3: TGTGCCAGCAGTCCCCCTCTCGGGGCCAACGTCCTGACTTTC.

V is TRBV5-1 and J is TRBJ2-5; D is possibly TRBD2 (7 bases). With the DNA end fitting TRBJ2-7 better, the J assignment may be wrong. Germline V gene lookup returns CDR1 SGHRS and CDR2 YFSETQ. CDR3 length: 15 amino acids. CDR3 region: CASSFLSGGADEQYF. The CDR3 bases are TGCGCCAGCAGCTTCCTCAGTGGGGGGGCCGACGAGCAGTACTTC.

Many counts were recorded for this clonotype. The chain has TRBV4-2 and TRBJ2-7, with D uncertain. Germline loops: CDR1 LGHNA, CDR2 YNFKEQ. V lost 4 bases and J 0 bases, leaving 10 bases between the germline ends. This CDR3 comprises 14 residues. The chain's CDR3 is CASSRGTVSYEQYF. The CDR3 DNA is TGTGCCAGCAGCCGAGGAACCGTCTCCTACGAGCAGTACTTC.

The rearrangement joins TRBV4-1 to TRBJ1-1, with 8 bases that match TRBD1. The germline CDR1 and CDR2 sequences are MGHRA and YSYEKL. V shed 2 bases and J 4 bases; nucleotides not matched to a gene: 9. This CDR3 is built from 16 residues. The CDR3 DNA sequence: TGCGCCAGCAGCCAACATCAAGACAGGGGTGGCACTGAAGCTTTCTTT. Encoded protein: CASSQHQDRGGTEAFF.

This clonotype occurred a few times. V is TRBV4-1 and J is TRBJ2-7, with D tentatively TRBD2 (6 bases). The CDR3 loop spans 17 amino acids. Germline V gene sequence: CDR1 MGHRA, CDR2 YSYEKL. V lost 4 bases, J lost 2 bases, and 21 bases lay in between. CDR3 sequence reads: CASSLRSRGGSPYEQYF. CDR3 DNA: TGCGCCAGCAGCCTACGCTCACGGGGAGGATCCCCCTACGAGCAGTACTTC.

The rearrangement links TRBV12-3 or TRBV12-4 to TRBJ2-3, with 14 bases fitting TRBD2. V shed 8 bases and J 6 bases; nucleotides not matched to a gene: 16. CDR3 length: 18 amino acids. CDR3 nucleotide sequence: TGTGCCAGCGGGGGACAAGCCGGGACTAGCGGGAGAGGGGATACGCAGTATTTT. Protein product: CASGGQAGTSGRGDTQYF.

A few counts support this clonotype. The chain carries TRBV7-9 and TRBJ2-2; the D gene is possibly TRBD2 (5 bases). The germline gives CDR1 SEHNR, CDR2 FQNEAQ (reference sequence). V was pared by 6 bases and J by 0 bases, with 14 bases between. The CDR3 has 16 residues. CDR3 residues: CASSPWRRPNTGELFF. As DNA, the CDR3 is TGTGCCAGCAGTCCCTGGAGGAGACCGAACACCGGGGAGCTGTTTTTT. The entire variable domain, with the rest obtained from reference TRBV7-9 and TRBJ2-2, is as follows: DTGVSQNPRHKITKRGQNVTFRCDPISEHNRLYWYRQTLGQGPEFLTYFQNEAQLEKSRLLSDRFSAERPKGSFSTLEIQRTEQGDSAMYLCASSPWRRPNTGELFFGEGSRLTVL.

The chain uses TRBV10-3 and TRBJ2-5, with D possibly matching TRBD1 (6 bases). Germline-derived CDR1 and CDR2 are ENHRY and SYGVKD. The V and J ends lost 6 bases and 7 bases respectively, with 12 bases between them. The CDR3 covers 12 residues. CDR3 nucleotide sequence: TGTGCCATCAGCCGGGACATTGTGACCCAGTACTTC. The encoded protein is CAISRDIVTQYF.

Remarks on this clonotype: Relative to the germline gene, one junction end is altered; a read error may explain this. This chain uses TRBV10-3 with TRBJ2-3, with 7 bases that match TRBD1. This CDR3 contains 15 residues. Germline V gene sequence: CDR1 ENHRY, CDR2 SYGVKD. This chain's CDR3 is CAISEVGGATDMQYF. The CDR3 DNA reads TGTGCCATCAGTGAGGTAGGGGGCGCAACAGATATGCAGTATTTT.

The V gene is TRBV20-1, the J gene TRBJ2-7; 8 bases are a match to TRBD1. This CDR3 has 13 amino acids. Trimming took 2 bases from V and 3 from J; bases not matched to a gene: 3. CDR1 is DFQATT, CDR2 SNEGSKA, per germline (reference sequence). CDR3 sequence (DNA): TGCAGTGCTAGAAGCGACAGGGGCTACGAGCAGTACTTC. Translated, it gives CSARSDRGYEQYF.

In regard to this clonotype: The junction departs from germline at one end; a sequencing error may be responsible. The chain is built from TRBV2 and TRBJ1-1, with a possible D match to TRBD1 (5 bases). Germline CDR1 SNHLY, CDR2 FYNNEI. The CDR3 sequence is 12 residues long. The CDR3 here is CVSQWGGTEAFF. The CDR3 DNA reads TGTGTCAGCCAATGGGGCGGCACTGAAGCTTTCTTT.

In this sample, this clonotype turned up many times. The gene calls are TRBV20-1 and TRBJ2-5; a possible D gene is TRBD2 (5 bases). Germline lookup yields CDR1 DFQATT and CDR2 SNEGSKA (reference sequence). The CDR3 has 14 amino acids. V was trimmed by 0 bases and J by 2 bases, leaving 10 bases between them. The CDR3 spells CSARDGSPQETQYF. The CDR3 region has the DNA TGCAGTGCTAGAGATGGGAGCCCTCAAGAGACCCAGTACTTC.

The rearrangement joins TRBV5-6 to TRBJ1-4, with 10 bases identical to TRBD1. This CDR3 region has 15 residues. With 3 bases clipped from V and 7 bases from J, the junction kept 6 bases outside the gene matches. Germline loops: CDR1 SGHDT, CDR2 YYEEEE. CDR3: CASSSRTGGGEKLFF. As DNA, the CDR3 is TGTGCCAGCAGCTCCCGGACAGGGGGAGGTGAAAAACTGTTTTTT.

This clonotype was counted only a few times. This sequence joins TRBV5-6 and TRBJ2-7; 8 positions match TRBD1. Germline V lookup: CDR1 SGHDT, CDR2 YYEEEE. Losses at the gene ends were 0 bases for V and 0 bases for J; bases not matched to a gene: 5. This CDR3 region has 16 residues. CDR3 in amino acids: CASSLARQGRSYEQYF. In DNA, the CDR3 is TGTGCCAGCAGCTTGGCGAGACAGGGGCGCTCCTACGAGCAGTACTTC.

This clonotype was detected only a few times. The chain links TRBV7-8 to TRBJ2-3, with 8 bases matching TRBD1. Germline trimming cut 3 bases from V and 1 base from J; bases unmatched to any gene: 6. Germline assignment: CDR1 SGHVS and CDR2 FQNEAQ. This CDR3 is built from 16 residues. The CDR3 DNA follows: TGTGCCAGCAGCTTGACAGGGGACGGAGGCACAGATACGCAGTATTTT. This gives the protein CASSLTGDGGTDTQYF.

The V and J genes are TRBV9 and TRBJ1-4, with D perhaps TRBD1 (5 bases). Trimming removed 4 bases at V and 0 bases at J, with 10 bases between. The germline V gene has CDR1 SGDLS and CDR2 YYNGEE. CDR3 length equals 15 residues. DNA for the CDR3: TGTGCCAGCAGCCCCACGACAGCAACTAATGAAAAACTGTTTTTT. Translation: CASSPTTATNEKLFF.

The V and J genes are TRBV11-3 and TRBJ2-5; 7 nucleotides match TRBD1. CDR1 and CDR2 (germline): SGHNT, YENEEA. V shed 4 bases, J shed 2 bases, and the junction held 10 bases outside the gene matches. There are 16 residues in the CDR3. The CDR3: CASSSKRGQRQETQYF. The CDR3 DNA follows: TGTGCCAGCAGCTCCAAGAGGGGACAGAGGCAAGAGACCCAGTACTTC.

The V gene is TRBV7-9, the J gene TRBJ2-7, with a weak D call TRBD2 (5 bases). Looked up from germline, CDR1 is SEHNR and CDR2 is FQNEAQ (reference sequence). The V and J ends lost 3 bases and 1 base respectively, with 13 bases between them. The CDR3 is 15 amino acids. CDR3 loop: CASSFGSAESYEQYF. The CDR3 DNA sequence: TGTGCCAGCAGCTTTGGGAGCGCGGAGTCCTACGAGCAGTACTTC.

The chain couples TRBV4-1 to TRBJ2-5; TRBD1 agrees at 7 bases. V dropped 1 base and J dropped 11; count of bases not matched to a gene: 19. The CDR3 loop spans 17 amino acids. CDR1 and CDR2 from the germline V gene are MGHRA and YSYEKL. CDR3 sequence: CASSQGKTGDRGNEQYF. The CDR3, as DNA: TGCGCCAGCAGCCAAGGGAAAACAGGGGACAGAGGGAATGAGCAGTACTTC.

CDR3 DNA: TGTGCCAGCGGTCGGAGCGGGAGGGCTTTAGAGACCCAGTACTTC. Protein sequence: CASGRSGRALETQYF. The J gene is TRBJ2-5, the V gene TRBV28; 10 nucleotides agree with TRBD2. There are 15 residues in the CDR3. Trimming removed 8 bases from V and 4 bases from J; junction bases left unmatched: 10. Germline CDR1 reads MDHEN; CDR2 reads SYDVKM.

On this clonotype itself: A read error is possible here, since a much larger clone lies one base away. The CDR3 DNA follows: TGTGCCAGCAGCTTGGGCGGGGGGGCCACAGGTACGCAGTATTTT. This encodes CASSLGGGATGTQYF. The chain couples TRBV7-3 to TRBJ2-3, with 9 bases identical to TRBD2. CDR3 length: 15 residues. The V gene's germline CDR1 is SGHTA and CDR2 FQGTGA. The full variable domain, completed using reference TRBV7-3 and TRBJ2-3, is GAGVSQTPSNKVTEKGKYVELRCDPISGHTALYWYRQSLGQGPEFLIYFQGTGAADDSGLPNDRFFAVRPEGSVSTLKIQRTERGDSAVYLCASSLGGGATGTQYFGPGTRLTVL.

The V call is TRBV30, the J call TRBJ2-7; tentatively, D is TRBD1 (5 bases). The CDR3 runs to 13 residues. CDR1 GTSNPN and CDR2 SVGIG come from the germline V gene (reference sequence). Trimming took 3 bases from V and 0 from J, leaving 9 bases between them. CDR3 residues: CAWRDRSSYEQYF. The CDR3 nucleotides read TGTGCCTGGAGAGACAGATCCTCCTACGAGCAGTACTTC.

This clonotype was detected a few times. The chain links TRBV20-1 to TRBJ1-4; the D gene is possibly TRBD1 (5 bases). V lost 0 bases to trimming and J lost 8 bases, with 16 bases between them. Looked up from germline, CDR1 is DFQATT and CDR2 is SNEGSKA (reference sequence). This CDR3 has 15 residues. The CDR3 sequence is CSARDSGTQDEKLFF. The CDR3 DNA follows: TGCAGTGCTAGAGATAGTGGGACCCAGGACGAAAAACTGTTTTTT.

V usage is TRBV12-1 and J usage is TRBJ2-5; TRBD1, as called in the table, went unchecked against the DNA. TRBV12-1 has pseudogene status. The CDR3 consists of 17 residues. CDR3 sequence: CASSRRPPGGDQETQYF. The CDR3 nucleotides read TGTGCCAGCAGCCGAAGACCCCCAGGGGGGGATCAAGAGACCCAGTACTTC.

The chain is built from TRBV24-1 and TRBJ2-1; 7 bases fit TRBD2. CDR3 size: 14 residues. Germline V gene sequence: CDR1 KGHDR, CDR2 SFDVKD. The V segment lost 8 bases and the J segment 4 bases; nucleotides outside the gene matches: 7. The CDR3 protein is CATMSSGEYNEQFF. CDR3 DNA sequence: TGTGCCACCATGTCTAGCGGAGAATACAATGAGCAGTTCTTC.